The 12 T cell receptor beta chains reported below all come from one sample, sequenced in a study of blood T cell repertoires in COVID-19. This table comes from immunoSEQ multiplex PCR, and its TCRdb copy is limited to in-frame clones, with some not included. The sample shows roughly 300,000 clones, 86% of them seen only once. Source material: peripheral blood. The source of these receptors is a woman between 50 and 59 years old with acute or convalescent COVID-19.

This clone was observed a few times. J is TRBJ2-7 and V is TRBV6-5, with 8 bases aligning to TRBD1. The CDR3 consists of 16 residues. Looked up from germline, CDR1 is MNHEY and CDR2 is SVGAGI. Trimming at V came to 1 base and at J to 2 bases, leaving 7 bases not matched to a gene. CDR3 loop: CASSYFPRQGPYEQYF. The CDR3 DNA reads as TGTGCCAGCAGTTACTTCCCCCGACAGGGGCCCTACGAGCAGTACTTC.

Notes on this clone: This CDR3 is also generated by other DNA sequences in the sample. This sequence joins TRBV7-2 and TRBJ2-7; TRBD1 matches 7 bases. CDR1 and CDR2 from the germline V gene are SGHTA and FQGNSA. J was trimmed by 2 bases and V by 1 base; bases with no gene match: 2. The CDR3 runs 14 residues. The CDR3 reads CASSLGGTAYEQYF. CDR3 in DNA: TGTGCCAGCAGCTTAGGGGGGACAGCCTACGAGCAGTACTTC.

This chain links TRBV19 with TRBJ2-1; D possibly corresponds to TRBD1 (7 bases). This CDR3 is 14 amino acids long. The germline V and J ends were trimmed by 6 bases and 3 bases, with 12 bases remaining between them. Germline V gene lookup returns CDR1 LNHDA and CDR2 SQIVND (reference sequence). The CDR3 region has the DNA TGTGCCAGTAGCCGGCGGGACAGCTACAATGAGCAGTTCTTC. It translates to CASSRRDSYNEQFF. The whole variable domain, filled in from reference TRBV19 and TRBJ2-1, reads DGGITQSPKYLFRKEGQNVTLSCEQNLNHDAMYWYRQDPGQGLRLIYYSQIVNDFQKGDIAEGYSVSREKKESFPLTVTSAQKNPTAFYLCASSRRDSYNEQFFGPGTRLTVL.

J is TRBJ1-5 and V is TRBV19; D remains ambiguous. CDR1 LNHDA and CDR2 SQIVND come from the germline V gene (reference sequence). The CDR3 contains 12 residues. The V gene lost 3 bases and the J gene lost 6 bases, with 6 bases spanning the gap. The CDR3 DNA reads TGTGCCAGTAGTATGCGGAGTCAGCCCCAGCATTTT. Translation gives CASSMRSQPQHF.

This clone occurred a few times. This chain links TRBV19 with TRBJ1-1; D unclear. The CDR3 runs 15 residues. The germline gives CDR1 LNHDA, CDR2 SQIVND (reference sequence). Trimming took off 3 bases at V and 1 base at J, with 12 bases between the two ends. The CDR3 sequence is CASSIAGPSNTEAFF. CDR3 nucleotides: TGTGCCAGTAGTATTGCTGGGCCGTCGAACACTGAAGCTTTCTTT.

This rearrangement joins TRBV18 to TRBJ1-1; TRBD1 matches at 8 bases. The trim removed 2 bases at V and 5 bases at J, leaving 7 bases unmatched. The V gene's germline CDR1 is KGHSH and CDR2 LQKENI. CDR3 size: 15 residues. DNA for the CDR3: TGTGCCAGCTCACCAAATGGACAGGGATTTACTGAAGCTTTCTTT. It encodes CASSPNGQGFTEAFF.

The J gene is TRBJ1-4, the V gene TRBV29-1; D perhaps matches TRBD1 (6 bases). V was cut by 4 bases and J by 5 bases, with 11 bases left in between. CDR3 length: 13 amino acids. Germline lookup yields CDR1 SQVTM and CDR2 ANQGSEA. The CDR3 protein is CSVVRQGNEKLFF. CDR3 in DNA: TGCAGCGTTGTGCGGCAGGGGAATGAAAAACTGTTTTTT.

The chain recombines TRBV11-3 with TRBJ1-1; 12 positions agree with TRBD1. The CDR3 loop spans 17 amino acids. The V segment lost 5 bases and the J segment 4 bases; nucleotides outside the gene matches: 11. The germline CDR1 and CDR2 sequences are SGHNT and YENEEA. As DNA, the CDR3 is TGTGCCAGCAGCACAAGGGACAGGGGGCTCGGAGGCACTGAAGCTTTCTTT. Encoded protein: CASSTRDRGLGGTEAFF.

The genes are TRBV11-3 and TRBJ2-7; 9 nucleotides align to TRBD1. CDR3 length: 15 residues. V dropped 0 bases and J dropped 6; count of bases not matched to a gene: 6. Looked up from germline, CDR1 is SGHNT and CDR2 is YENEEA. CDR3 nucleotides: TGTGCCAGCAGCTTAGAGGGACAGGGATGGAGCGAGCAGTACTTC. Translated, it gives CASSLEGQGWSEQYF.

This clone was observed once. This chain joins TRBV7-2 and TRBJ2-7; no firm D call. The CDR3 is made up of 15 amino acids. The V and J ends lost 2 bases and 4 bases respectively, with 15 bases between them. Germline values: CDR1 SGHTA, CDR2 FQGNSA. CDR3 sequence: CASSLSRSRNYEQYF. CDR3 DNA: TGTGCCAGCAGCTTATCGCGGTCGCGGAATTACGAGCAGTACTTC.

V is TRBV5-1 and J is TRBJ2-2, with a tentative D call TRBD2 (5 bases). Germline V gene lookup returns CDR1 SGHRS and CDR2 YFSETQ. The CDR3 covers 15 residues. V shed 6 bases and J shed 0 bases, with 12 bases lying between them. CDR3 loop: CASNLEGTNTGELFF. CDR3 bases: TGCGCCAGCAACCTCGAGGGAACGAACACCGGGGAGCTGTTTTTT.

This chain uses TRBV3-1 (or the pseudogene TRBV3-2) with TRBJ2-7; TRBD2 is a possible D gene (7 bases). The V and J ends lost 4 bases and 3 bases respectively, with 19 bases between them. The CDR3 runs 16 residues. Germline CDR1 is LGHDT and CDR2 is YNNKEL (reference sequence). Here the CDR3 DNA reads TGTGCCAGCAGCCCAGACGGGGGCGGGAGAAGCTACGAGCAGTACTTC. This codes for CASSPDGGGRSYEQYF.